This T cell receptor beta chain originates from a study of blood T cell repertoires in COVID-19. Patients from Seattle were sampled longitudinally, starting during active infection. The CDR3 spans 17 residues. V shed 0 bases, J shed 2 bases, and the junction held 7 bases outside the gene matches. Germline V gene lookup returns CDR1 LGHNA and CDR2 YNFKEQ. Method: immunoSEQ multiplex PCR; TCRdb's copy keeps in-frame clones and lacks some. The sample has 440,000 or so clones, about 89% seen once. Sequencing used peripheral blood. The chain carries TRBV4-2 and TRBJ2-3; 8 nucleotides agree with TRBD1. The clonotype comes from a woman between 40 and 55 years old with COVID-19, enrolled during active disease. The CDR3 loop is CASSQEVDRAPTDTQYF. In DNA, the CDR3 is TGTGCCAGCAGCCAAGAGGTGGACAGGGCCCCCACAGATACGCAGTATTTT.